This T cell receptor (beta chain) was found in a study of blood T cell repertoires in COVID-19. Comments on this clone: Distinct nucleotide sequences in the sample also encode this CDR3.

In the study's own analysis: From reference gene primer amplification, estimates of nucleated cell counts were derived. The protocol was immunoSEQ multiplex PCR, while the TCRdb copy is restricted to in-frame clones and leaves out a portion. From that table come the V and J calls and clone size; the DNA was used to work out D and trimming. The table has about 170,000 clones, approximately 85% seen once. The sequencing sample was made of peripheral blood. The TCR sequence derives from a man aged 55 to 70 who had recovered from COVID-19.

The CDR3 sequence is CASQEGTGGLLVETQYF. For the CDR3, the DNA is TGCGCCAGTCAGGAAGGGACAGGGGGCCTTTTGGTCGAGACCCAGTACTTC. This chain joins TRBV5-1 and TRBJ2-5; 12 nucleotides align to TRBD1. The V and J ends lost 8 bases and 5 bases, in that order; junction bases with no gene match: 16. There are 17 residues in the CDR3. Germline V gene sequence: CDR1 SGHRS, CDR2 YFSETQ.